These 29 T cell receptor beta chains originate from one sample sequenced in a study of shared clonotypes between healthy human individuals. Data came from immunoSEQ multiplex PCR; TCRdb stores just in-frame clones and leaves some out. Here the sample spans about 2.1 million clones, 85% to 95% being singletons. CD8 cells regarded as naive lacked CD45RO, were positively chosen for CCR7, and omitted terminally differentiated effector memory CD45RA+ cells. Source material: naive CD8+ T cells from PBMCs. The receptors shown here come from a man younger than 35 in good health. Some clones in this sample may be carry-over from other donors' samples.

The chain is built from TRBV27 and TRBJ2-7; D is unresolved. V was pared by 1 base and J by 6 bases, with 7 bases between. This CDR3 has 12 residues. CDR1 and CDR2 from the germline V gene are MNHEY and SMNVEV (reference sequence). This CDR3 reads CASSLLDGEQYF. DNA for the CDR3: TGTGCCAGCAGTTTATTGGACGGCGAGCAGTACTTC.

The chain couples TRBV7-9 to TRBJ2-1, with TRBD2 as a possible D gene (5 bases). V was pared by 2 bases and J by 5 bases, with 10 bases between. Germline V gives CDR1 SEHNR, CDR2 FQNEAQ (reference sequence). This CDR3 is 14 amino acids long. This chain's CDR3 is CASSLQTADNEQFF. Written as DNA, the CDR3 is TGTGCCAGCAGCTTACAAACAGCGGACAATGAGCAGTTCTTC.

V gene TRBV19 combines with J gene TRBJ2-2; D remains ambiguous. This CDR3 spans 17 amino acids. V dropped 2 bases and J dropped 0 bases, with 13 bases sitting between them. Germline-derived CDR1 and CDR2 are LNHDA and SQIVND (reference sequence). CDR3 protein: CASSITFGESNTGELFF. CDR3 bases: TGTGCCAGTAGTATAACTTTCGGAGAGTCGAACACCGGGGAGCTGTTTTTT.

The CDR3 region has the DNA TGTGCCAGCAGCCAACCCTTGGGCGAGCAGTACTTC. This codes for CASSQPLGEQYF. This sequence joins TRBV5-8 and TRBJ2-7; D not certain. Trimming cost V 4 bases and J 6 bases, with 11 bases left between them. From germline, CDR1 is SGHTS and CDR2 YDEGEE. This CDR3 spans 12 amino acids.

The gene calls are TRBV19 and TRBJ1-5; D ambiguous. Trimming pared 4 bases from V and 1 base from J, leaving 11 bases between. Germline V gene lookup returns CDR1 LNHDA and CDR2 SQIVND (reference sequence). The CDR3 runs to 15 residues. The chain's CDR3 is CASSTRETSNQPQHF. The CDR3 DNA reads as TGTGCCAGTAGTACCCGGGAAACGAGCAATCAGCCCCAGCATTTT.

The chain couples TRBV5-1 to TRBJ1-1, with TRBD1 as a possible D gene (5 bases). This CDR3 contains 16 residues. Germline assignment: CDR1 SGHRS and CDR2 YFSETQ. The V gene lost 0 bases and the J gene lost 4 bases, with 16 bases spanning the gap. CDR3 coding DNA: TGCGCCAGCAGCTTGGCCCCGACAGTCACCGGCACTGAAGCTTTCTTT. Residues: CASSLAPTVTGTEAFF.

The gene calls are TRBV5-4 and TRBJ2-3; D remains ambiguous. CDR1 and CDR2 from the germline V gene are SGHNT and YYREEE (reference sequence). CDR3 size: 14 residues. Trimming cost V 0 bases and J 2 bases, with 7 bases left between them. CDR3 sequence reads: CASSLGRITDTQYF. The CDR3 region has the DNA TGTGCCAGCAGCTTGGGGCGGATCACAGATACGCAGTATTTT.

In this sample, this clone turned up once. CDR3 amino acids: CASSSGQAFF. Here the CDR3 DNA reads TGTGCCAGCAGTTCGGGACAAGCTTTCTTT. The rearrangement links TRBV28 to TRBJ1-1; a weak D match, TRBD1 (5 bases). CDR1 MDHEN and CDR2 SYDVKM come from the germline V gene. CDR3 length: 10 amino acids. Trimming took 4 bases from V and 9 from J, leaving 6 bases between them.

The V gene is TRBV27, the J gene TRBJ1-1, with 8 bases aligning to TRBD1. Germline V gene lookup returns CDR1 MNHEY and CDR2 SMNVEV (reference sequence). This CDR3 spans 14 amino acids. V dropped 3 bases and J dropped 4; count of bases not matched to a gene: 4. CDR3: CASSFQGASTEAFF. The CDR3, as DNA: TGTGCCAGCAGTTTTCAGGGGGCAAGCACTGAAGCTTTCTTT.

This clone was observed a handful of times. The chain has TRBV19 and TRBJ1-5; perhaps TRBD1 as D (5 bases). The germline V gene encodes CDR1 LNHDA and CDR2 SQIVND (reference sequence). The CDR3 runs to 17 residues. V shed 10 bases and J shed 1 base, with 23 bases lying between them. The CDR3 DNA is TGTGCCACCAAAGGGGTGCAGGAGATCGTGAGCAATCAGCCCCAGCATTTT. This encodes CATKGVQEIVSNQPQHF. Variable domain in full (rest from reference TRBV19 and TRBJ1-5): DGGITQSPKYLFRKEGQNVTLSCEQNLNHDAMYWYRQDPGQGLRLIYYSQIVNDFQKGDIAEGYSVSREKKESFPLTVTSAQKNPTAFYLCATKGVQEIVSNQPQHFGDGTRLSIL.

With respect to this clone: Other DNA sequences in this specimen translate into the identical CDR3. The J gene is TRBJ1-4, the V gene TRBV9, with TRBD1 matching over 8 bases. V dropped 3 bases and J dropped 10; count of bases not matched to a gene: 2. CDR3 length: 12 residues. Germline CDR1 SGDLS, CDR2 YYNGEE. In nucleotides, the CDR3 is TGTGCCAGCAGCGCACAGGGGGGAAAACTGTTTTTT. This codes for CASSAQGGKLFF. Combining the CDR3 with reference TRBV9 and TRBJ1-4 gives the whole variable domain DSGVTQTPKHLITATGQRVTLRCSPRSGDLSVYWYQQSLDQGLQFLIQYYNGEERAKGNILERFSAQQFPDLHSELNLSSLELGDSALYFCASSAQGGKLFFGSGTQLSVL.

V is TRBV7-2 and J is TRBJ2-1; TRBD2 agrees at 7 bases. The CDR3 sequence is 15 residues long. Per germline, CDR1 SGHTA and CDR2 FQGNSA. J lost 4 bases, V lost 5 bases, and 8 bases had no gene match. In DNA form, the CDR3 reads TGTGCCAGCAGCCCCCCGGCTAGCGGATACAATGAGCAGTTCTTC. This sequence encodes CASSPPASGYNEQFF.

The V gene is TRBV11-2, the J gene TRBJ2-7, with TRBD1 identical over 9 bases. V was clipped by 2 bases and J by 6 bases; unmatched bases: 8. The CDR3 sequence is 15 residues long. The germline V gene encodes CDR1 SGHAT and CDR2 FQNNGV. CDR3 residues: CASSLKTGGSGEQYF. CDR3 nucleotide sequence: TGTGCCAGCAGCTTAAAAACAGGGGGCAGCGGCGAGCAGTACTTC.

Details on this clone: Other DNA sequences from this sample encode an identical CDR3 as well. J is TRBJ2-1 and V is TRBV9; 7 bases map to TRBD2. The germline CDR1 and CDR2 sequences are SGDLS and YYNGEE. The ends lost 0 bases at V and 4 bases at J; junction bases unmatched: 4. This CDR3 is built from 15 residues. The CDR3 loop reads CASSVGGSTYNEQFF. CDR3 sequence (DNA): TGTGCCAGCAGCGTAGGCGGGAGTACGTACAATGAGCAGTTCTTC.

The chain carries TRBV11-2 and TRBJ1-4, with D perhaps TRBD1 (5 bases). This CDR3 spans 14 amino acids. Germline CDR1 and CDR2: SGHAT and FQNNGV. Trimming stripped 1 base from V and 6 bases from J, with 9 bases between. The CDR3: CASSLAGTYEKLFF. Written as DNA, the CDR3 is TGTGCCAGCAGCTTAGCAGGGACCTATGAAAAACTGTTTTTT.

This clone was seen a single time. The V call is TRBV27, the J call TRBJ2-7, with D perhaps TRBD2 (5 bases). The length of the CDR3 is 14 residues. V gave up 3 bases and J gave up 3 bases, with 12 bases separating them. Looked up from germline, CDR1 is MNHEY and CDR2 is SMNVEV (reference sequence). The CDR3 region has the DNA TGTGCCAGCAGTTTGGGAGCGGCCTACTACGAGCAGTACTTC. Translating it yields CASSLGAAYYEQYF.

The chain uses TRBV6-6 and TRBJ2-2; no clear D. Trimming pared 8 bases from V and 0 bases from J, leaving 7 bases between. Germline values: CDR1 MNHNY, CDR2 SVGAGI (reference sequence). CDR3 length: 13 amino acids. The DNA for the CDR3 is TGTGCCAGCCTCAGCCCGAACACCGGGGAGCTGTTTTTT. As protein: CASLSPNTGELFF.

The CDR3 sequence: CASSNRGLSNQPQHF. The CDR3 coding sequence is TGTGCCAGCAGTAACAGGGGGCTTAGCAATCAGCCCCAGCATTTT. J is TRBJ1-5 and V is TRBV7-2; 9 nucleotides align to TRBD1. There are 15 residues in the CDR3. V shed 6 bases and J 0 bases; nucleotides not matched to a gene: 3. Per the germline V gene, CDR1 is SGHTA and CDR2 is FQGNSA. The whole variable domain, filled in from reference TRBV7-2 and TRBJ1-5, reads GAGVSQSPSNKVTEKGKDVELRCDPISGHTALYWYRQSLGQGLEFLIYFQGNSAPDKSGLPSDRFSAERTGGSVSTLTIQRTQQEDSAVYLCASSNRGLSNQPQHFGDGTRLSIL.

The chain has TRBV10-2 and TRBJ2-7; possibly TRBD1 or TRBD2 for D (5 bases each). Germline loops: CDR1 WSHSY, CDR2 SAAADI. V dropped 10 bases and J dropped 0 bases, with 16 bases sitting between them. This CDR3 has 14 residues. CDR3 sequence reads: CATTGRDRSYEQYF. CDR3 nucleotide sequence: TGCGCCACCACCGGCCGGGACCGCTCCTACGAGCAGTACTTC.

The chain uses TRBV7-9 and TRBJ2-7; D is possibly TRBD2 (5 bases). CDR1 SEHNR and CDR2 FQNEAQ come from the germline V gene (reference sequence). This CDR3 comprises 14 residues. Deletions cut 3 bases from V and 2 bases from J, with 11 bases between. In nucleotides, the CDR3 is TGTGCCAGCAGCTTGTCGGGGAACCCCTACGAGCAGTACTTC. Translation gives CASSLSGNPYEQYF.

The V gene is TRBV5-4, the J gene TRBJ2-7; weak D call: TRBD2 (6 bases). Germline V gene sequence: CDR1 SGHNT, CDR2 YYREEE (reference sequence). Trimming removed 6 bases from V and 7 bases from J, with 26 bases in between. The CDR3 has 16 amino acids. CDR3 sequence: CASTLRRETGVREQYF. In DNA, the CDR3 is TGTGCCAGCACCCTCCGACGGGAGACGGGGGTTCGTGAGCAGTACTTC.

This rearrangement joins TRBV27 to TRBJ1-5, with TRBD1 matching over 9 bases. CDR3 length: 15 amino acids. Germline lookup yields CDR1 MNHEY and CDR2 SMNVEV (reference sequence). The J segment lost 3 bases and the V segment lost 6 bases, leaving 6 bases of the junction unmatched. CDR3 DNA: TGTGCCAGCAGCTCCGGACAGGGGTACAATCAGCCCCAGCATTTT. It translates to CASSSGQGYNQPQHF.

In regard to this clone: Compared with germline, one end of the junction differs, possibly owing to a read error. The gene calls are TRBV25-1 and TRBJ2-1, with 8 bases lining up with TRBD2. The CDR3 has 10 residues. Per the germline V gene, CDR1 is MGHDK and CDR2 is SYGVNS. Here the CDR3 DNA reads TGTGCCAGCGAGCGGGAGCTTCGGCTCTTC. Translated, it gives CASERELRLF.

The chain has TRBV6-1 and TRBJ2-7, with TRBD1 as a possible D gene (6 bases). V lost 8 bases to trimming and J lost 3 bases, with 14 bases between them. The CDR3 consists of 13 residues. The germline V gene encodes CDR1 MNHNS and CDR2 SASEGT. DNA of the CDR3: TGTGCCAGCCGCCAGGGGTCTATCTACGAGCAGTACTTC. Translated: CASRQGSIYEQYF.

This chain connects TRBV29-1 to TRBJ1-2; D is undetermined. The CDR3 has 14 residues. Trimming shortened V by 1 base and J by 4 bases, and 13 bases separated the two germline ends. CDR1 is SQVTM and CDR2 is ANQGSEA in the germline V gene. CDR3 nucleotides: TGCAGCGTTGAAGCCAGCGCAAGACGCTATGGCTACACCTTC. Amino acid sequence: CSVEASARRYGYTF. Full variable domain (outside the CDR3, taken from reference TRBV29-1 and TRBJ1-2): SAVISQKPSRDICQRGTSLTIQCQVDSQVTMMFWYRQQPGQSLTLIATANQGSEATYESGFVIDKFPISRPNLTFSTLTVSNMSPEDSSIYLCSVEASARRYGYTFGSGTRLTVV.

The chain carries TRBV28 and TRBJ1-1; D gene uncertain. V lost 4 bases, J lost 7 bases, and 19 bases lay in between. The CDR3 totals 15 residues. Germline V gene data show CDR1 as MDHEN and CDR2 as SYDVKM. The CDR3 spells CASSSYPAGKGEAFF. The CDR3 DNA sequence: TGTGCCAGCAGTTCCTACCCGGCGGGCAAGGGTGAAGCTTTCTTT.

The chain employs TRBV28 and TRBJ2-7, with D tentatively TRBD1 or TRBD2 (5 bases each). The CDR3 covers 12 residues. V was trimmed by 5 bases and J by 6 bases, leaving 11 bases between them. The V gene's germline CDR1 is MDHEN and CDR2 SYDVKM. CDR3 nucleotides: TGTGCCAGCAGTCTCAGGGACGGCGAGCAGTACTTC. Encoded protein: CASSLRDGEQYF.

As for this clone: The same CDR3 also results from other DNA sequences found in this sample. The chain employs TRBV28 and TRBJ1-4; D is unclear. Trimming stripped 0 bases from V and 0 bases from J, with 5 bases between. CDR1 is MDHEN and CDR2 is SYDVKM in the germline V gene. This CDR3 contains 15 residues. For the CDR3, the DNA is TGTGCCAGCAGTTTATGGGCTGCAACTAATGAAAAACTGTTTTTT. Amino acids: CASSLWAATNEKLFF.

This chain joins TRBV6-5 and TRBJ2-7, with D unresolved. Germline V gene sequence: CDR1 MNHEY, CDR2 SVGAGI. The CDR3 is 14 amino acids. Trimming removed 4 bases from V and 0 bases from J, with 10 bases in between. CDR3 residues: CASSSATYSYEQYF. As DNA, the CDR3 is TGTGCCAGCAGTTCCGCTACCTACTCCTACGAGCAGTACTTC.